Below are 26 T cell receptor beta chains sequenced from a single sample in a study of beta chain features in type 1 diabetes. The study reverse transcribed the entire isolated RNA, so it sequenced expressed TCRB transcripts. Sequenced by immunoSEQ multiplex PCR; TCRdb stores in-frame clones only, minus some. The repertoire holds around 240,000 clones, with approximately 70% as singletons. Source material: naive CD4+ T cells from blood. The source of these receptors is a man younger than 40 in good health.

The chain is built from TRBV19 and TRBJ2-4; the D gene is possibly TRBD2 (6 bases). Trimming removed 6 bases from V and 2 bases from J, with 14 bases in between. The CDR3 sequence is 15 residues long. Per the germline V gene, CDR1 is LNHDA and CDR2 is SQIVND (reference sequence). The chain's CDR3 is CASRWGDATKNIQYF. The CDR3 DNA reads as TGTGCCAGTAGATGGGGGGACGCGACCAAAAACATTCAGTACTTC.

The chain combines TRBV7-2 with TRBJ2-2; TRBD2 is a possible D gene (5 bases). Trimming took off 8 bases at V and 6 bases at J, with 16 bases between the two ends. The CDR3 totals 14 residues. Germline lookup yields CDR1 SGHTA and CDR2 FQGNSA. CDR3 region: CASLGLLPSGELFF. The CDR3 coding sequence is TGTGCCAGCCTCGGACTCCTTCCCTCCGGGGAGCTGTTTTTT.

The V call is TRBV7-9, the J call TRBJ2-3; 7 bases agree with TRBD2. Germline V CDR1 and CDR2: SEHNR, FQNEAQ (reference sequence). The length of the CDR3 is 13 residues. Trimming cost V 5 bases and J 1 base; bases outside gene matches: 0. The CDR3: CASSTSGTDTQYF. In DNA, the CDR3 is TGTGCCAGCAGCACTAGCGGCACAGATACGCAGTATTTT.

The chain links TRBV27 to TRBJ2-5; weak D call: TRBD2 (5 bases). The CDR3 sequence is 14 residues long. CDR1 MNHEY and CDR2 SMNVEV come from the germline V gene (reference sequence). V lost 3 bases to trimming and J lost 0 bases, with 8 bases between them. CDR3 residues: CASSLRAHQETQYF. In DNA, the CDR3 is TGTGCCAGCAGTTTGAGGGCGCACCAAGAGACCCAGTACTTC.

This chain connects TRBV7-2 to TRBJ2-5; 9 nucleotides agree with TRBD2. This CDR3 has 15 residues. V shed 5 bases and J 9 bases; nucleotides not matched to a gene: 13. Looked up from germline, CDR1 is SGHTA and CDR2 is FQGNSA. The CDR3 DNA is TGTGCCAGCAGCCCCCAGGGACTAGCTAGTGTGTCCCAGTACTTC. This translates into CASSPQGLASVSQYF.

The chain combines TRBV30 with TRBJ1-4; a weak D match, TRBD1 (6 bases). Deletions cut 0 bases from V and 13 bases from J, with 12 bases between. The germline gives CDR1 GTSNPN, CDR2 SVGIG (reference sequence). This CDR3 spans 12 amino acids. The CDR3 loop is CAWSVLGRGLFF. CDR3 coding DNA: TGTGCCTGGAGTGTACTAGGCAGGGGACTGTTTTTT.

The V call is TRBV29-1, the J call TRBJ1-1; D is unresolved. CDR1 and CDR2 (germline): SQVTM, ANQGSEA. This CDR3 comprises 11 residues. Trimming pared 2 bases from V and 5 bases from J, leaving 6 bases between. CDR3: CSVERWTEAFF. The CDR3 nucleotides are TGCAGCGTTGAAAGGTGGACTGAAGCTTTCTTT. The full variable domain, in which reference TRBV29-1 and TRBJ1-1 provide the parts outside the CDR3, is SAVISQKPSRDICQRGTSLTIQCQVDSQVTMMFWYRQQPGQSLTLIATANQGSEATYESGFVIDKFPISRPNLTFSTLTVSNMSPEDSSIYLCSVERWTEAFFGQGTRLTVV.

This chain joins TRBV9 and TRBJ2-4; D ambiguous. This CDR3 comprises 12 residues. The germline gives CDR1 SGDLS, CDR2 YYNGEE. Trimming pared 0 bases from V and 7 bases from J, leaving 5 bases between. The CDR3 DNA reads TGTGCCAGCAGCGTAGACGAGAACATTCAGTACTTC. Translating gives CASSVDENIQYF.

The CDR3 is CARPLRLVLEQFF. CDR3 DNA sequence: TGTGCCAGGCCGCTTAGACTAGTTCTTGAGCAGTTCTTC. The chain is built from TRBV25-1 and TRBJ2-1, with a tentative D call TRBD2 (6 bases). Germline values: CDR1 MGHDK, CDR2 SYGVNS. The CDR3 length is 13 residues. V was pared by 9 bases and J by 9 bases, with 18 bases between.

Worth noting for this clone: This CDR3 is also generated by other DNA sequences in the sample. CDR3 amino acids: CASSLRSGDEQFF. Here the CDR3 DNA reads TGCGCCAGCAGCTTGCGGTCGGGAGATGAGCAGTTCTTC. V and J are TRBV5-1 and TRBJ2-1; possibly TRBD2 for D (6 bases). Germline V gene lookup returns CDR1 SGHRS and CDR2 YFSETQ. V dropped 1 base and J dropped 8 bases, with 10 bases sitting between them. The CDR3 is 13 residues long.

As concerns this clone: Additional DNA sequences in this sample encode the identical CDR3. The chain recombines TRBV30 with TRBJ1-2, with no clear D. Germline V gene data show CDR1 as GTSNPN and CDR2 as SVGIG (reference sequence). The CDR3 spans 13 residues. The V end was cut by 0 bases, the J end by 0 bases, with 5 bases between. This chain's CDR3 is CAWSVRANYGYTF. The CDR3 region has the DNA TGTGCCTGGAGTGTGAGGGCTAACTATGGCTACACCTTC.

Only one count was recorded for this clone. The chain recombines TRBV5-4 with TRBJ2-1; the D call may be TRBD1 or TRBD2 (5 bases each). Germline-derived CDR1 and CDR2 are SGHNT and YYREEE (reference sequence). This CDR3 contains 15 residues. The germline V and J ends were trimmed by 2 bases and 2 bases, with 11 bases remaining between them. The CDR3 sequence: CASSFGQGAYNEQFF. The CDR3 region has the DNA TGTGCCAGCAGCTTTGGTCAGGGAGCCTACAATGAGCAGTTCTTC.

Here the CDR3 DNA reads TGTGCCTGGAGTGAGAACAGACTCTACGAGCAGTACTTC. It is translated as CAWSENRLYEQYF. The V call is TRBV30, the J call TRBJ2-7; D unresolved. CDR1 is GTSNPN and CDR2 is SVGIG in the germline V gene (reference sequence). The ends were cut back, 1 base at V and 3 bases at J, with 10 bases in the middle. The CDR3 loop spans 13 amino acids.

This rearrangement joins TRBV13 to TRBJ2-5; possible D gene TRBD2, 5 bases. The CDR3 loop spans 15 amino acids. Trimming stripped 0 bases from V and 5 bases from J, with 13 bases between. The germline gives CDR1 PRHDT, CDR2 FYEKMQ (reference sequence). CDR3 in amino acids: CASSLGSRRGETQYF. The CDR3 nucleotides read TGTGCCAGCAGCTTAGGGTCGCGCCGCGGGGAGACCCAGTACTTC. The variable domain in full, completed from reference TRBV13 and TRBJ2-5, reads AAGVIQSPRHLIKEKRETATLKCYPIPRHDTVYWYQQGPGQDPQFLISFYEKMQSDKGSIPDRFSAQQFSDYHSELNMSSLELGDSALYFCASSLGSRRGETQYFGPGTRLLVL.

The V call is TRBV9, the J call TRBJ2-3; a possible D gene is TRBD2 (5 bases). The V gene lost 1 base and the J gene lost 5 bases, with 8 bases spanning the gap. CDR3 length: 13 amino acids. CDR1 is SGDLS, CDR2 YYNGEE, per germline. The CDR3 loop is CASSVSGLDTQYF. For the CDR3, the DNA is TGTGCCAGCAGCGTAAGTGGACTAGATACGCAGTATTTT.

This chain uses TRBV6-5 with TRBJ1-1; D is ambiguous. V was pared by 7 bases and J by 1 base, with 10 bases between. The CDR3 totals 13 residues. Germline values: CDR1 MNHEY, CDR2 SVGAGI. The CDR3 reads CASNRHENTEAFF. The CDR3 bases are TGTGCCAGCAATAGACACGAGAACACTGAAGCTTTCTTT.

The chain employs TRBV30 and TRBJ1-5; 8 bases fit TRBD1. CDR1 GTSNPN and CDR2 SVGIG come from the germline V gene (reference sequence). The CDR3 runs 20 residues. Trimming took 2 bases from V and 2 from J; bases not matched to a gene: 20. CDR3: CAWSPPTGTGYSWGNQPQHF. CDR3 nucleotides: TGTGCCTGGAGTCCACCAACCGGGACAGGCTATTCCTGGGGCAATCAGCCCCAGCATTTT.

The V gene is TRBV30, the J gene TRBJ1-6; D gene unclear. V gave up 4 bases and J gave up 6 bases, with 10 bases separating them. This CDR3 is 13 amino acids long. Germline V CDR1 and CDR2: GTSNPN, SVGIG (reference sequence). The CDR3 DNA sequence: TGTGCCTGGAAGACGGAGGGTAATTCACCCCTCCACTTT. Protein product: CAWKTEGNSPLHF.

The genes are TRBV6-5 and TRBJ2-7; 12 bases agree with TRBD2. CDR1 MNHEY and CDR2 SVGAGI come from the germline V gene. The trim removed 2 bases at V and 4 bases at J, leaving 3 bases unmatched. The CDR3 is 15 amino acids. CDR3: CASSYGTSGRYEQYF. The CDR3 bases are TGTGCCAGCAGTTACGGAACTAGCGGGAGGTACGAGCAGTACTTC.

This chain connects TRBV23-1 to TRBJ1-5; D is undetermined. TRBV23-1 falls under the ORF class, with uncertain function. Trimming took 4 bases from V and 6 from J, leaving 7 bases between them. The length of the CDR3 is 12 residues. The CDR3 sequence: CASSLDGQPQHF. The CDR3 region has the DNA TGCGCCAGCAGTCTAGACGGTCAGCCCCAGCATTTT.

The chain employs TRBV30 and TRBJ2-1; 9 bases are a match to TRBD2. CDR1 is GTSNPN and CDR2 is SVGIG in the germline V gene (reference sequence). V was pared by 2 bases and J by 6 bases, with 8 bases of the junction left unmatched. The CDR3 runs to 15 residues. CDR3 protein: CAWSPGTSSGNEQFF. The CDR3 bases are TGTGCCTGGAGTCCCGGGACTAGCTCCGGCAATGAGCAGTTCTTC.

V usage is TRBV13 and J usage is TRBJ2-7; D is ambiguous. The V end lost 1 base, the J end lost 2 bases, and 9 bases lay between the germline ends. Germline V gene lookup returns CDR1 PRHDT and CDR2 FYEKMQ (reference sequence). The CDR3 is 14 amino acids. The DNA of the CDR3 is TGTGCCAGCAGCTTAGAAATCGTTCCCTACGAGCAGTACTTC. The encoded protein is CASSLEIVPYEQYF. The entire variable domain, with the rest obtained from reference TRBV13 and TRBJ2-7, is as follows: AAGVIQSPRHLIKEKRETATLKCYPIPRHDTVYWYQQGPGQDPQFLISFYEKMQSDKGSIPDRFSAQQFSDYHSELNMSSLELGDSALYFCASSLEIVPYEQYFGPGTRLTVT.

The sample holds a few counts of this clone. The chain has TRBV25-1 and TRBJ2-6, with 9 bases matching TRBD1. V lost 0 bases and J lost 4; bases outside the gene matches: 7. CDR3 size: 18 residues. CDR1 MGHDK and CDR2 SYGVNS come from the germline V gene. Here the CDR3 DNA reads TGTGCCAGCAGTGAATATGTAGGGACAGGGAGAGGGGCCAACGTCCTGACTTTC. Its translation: CASSEYVGTGRGANVLTF.

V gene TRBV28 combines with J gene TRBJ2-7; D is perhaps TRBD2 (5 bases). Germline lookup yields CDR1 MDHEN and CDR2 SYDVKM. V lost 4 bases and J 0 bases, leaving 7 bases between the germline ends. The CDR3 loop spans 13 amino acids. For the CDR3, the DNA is TGTGCCAGCAGTTATGGGAGCTCCTACGAGCAGTACTTC. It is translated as CASSYGSSYEQYF.

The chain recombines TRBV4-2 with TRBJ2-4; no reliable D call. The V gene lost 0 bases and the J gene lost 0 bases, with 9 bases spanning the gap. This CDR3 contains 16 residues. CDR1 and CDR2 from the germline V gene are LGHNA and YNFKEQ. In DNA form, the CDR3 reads TGTGCCAGCAGCCAAGAGCTACAGCGAGCCAAAAACATTCAGTACTTC. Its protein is CASSQELQRAKNIQYF.

The CDR3 region is CAWTASGRIKFF. For the CDR3, the DNA is TGTGCCTGGACGGCTAGCGGGAGGATTAAGTTCTTC. This rearrangement joins TRBV30 to TRBJ2-1; 11 nucleotides align to TRBD2. Per germline, CDR1 GTSNPN and CDR2 SVGIG (reference sequence). Germline trimming cut 4 bases from V and 14 bases from J; bases unmatched to any gene: 7. This CDR3 spans 12 amino acids.